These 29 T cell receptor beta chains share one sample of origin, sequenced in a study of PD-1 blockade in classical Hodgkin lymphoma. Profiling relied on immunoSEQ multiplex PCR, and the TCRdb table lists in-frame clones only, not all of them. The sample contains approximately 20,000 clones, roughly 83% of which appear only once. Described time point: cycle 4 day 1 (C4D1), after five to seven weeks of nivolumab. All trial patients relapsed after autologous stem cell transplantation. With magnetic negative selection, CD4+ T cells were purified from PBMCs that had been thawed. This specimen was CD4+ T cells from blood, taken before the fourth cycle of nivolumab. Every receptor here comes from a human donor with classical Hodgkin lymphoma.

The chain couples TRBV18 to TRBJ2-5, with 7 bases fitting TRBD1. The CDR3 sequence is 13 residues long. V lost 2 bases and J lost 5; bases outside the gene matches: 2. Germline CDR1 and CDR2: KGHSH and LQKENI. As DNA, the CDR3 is TGTGCCAGCTCACCATCCAGGGGGGAGACCCAGTACTTC. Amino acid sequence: CASSPSRGETQYF.

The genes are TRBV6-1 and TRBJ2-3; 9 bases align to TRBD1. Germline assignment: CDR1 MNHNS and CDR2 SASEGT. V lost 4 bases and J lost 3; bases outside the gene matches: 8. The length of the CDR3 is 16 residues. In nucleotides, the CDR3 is TGTGCCAGCAGTGTAGAAGGGACAGGGAAGACAGATACGCAGTATTTT. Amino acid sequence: CASSVEGTGKTDTQYF.

The CDR3 DNA sequence: TGTGCCAGCAGACCACAGACCGGGGAGCTGTTTTTT. It is translated as CASRPQTGELFF. The rearrangement links TRBV28 to TRBJ2-2; D uncertain. The CDR3 is 12 amino acids. Trimming cost V 6 bases and J 5 bases, with 7 bases left between them. Germline CDR1 is MDHEN and CDR2 is SYDVKM.

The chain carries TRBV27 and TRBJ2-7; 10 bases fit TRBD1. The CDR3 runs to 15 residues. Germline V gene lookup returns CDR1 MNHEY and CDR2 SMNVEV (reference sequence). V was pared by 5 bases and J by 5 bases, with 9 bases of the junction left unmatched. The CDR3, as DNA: TGTGCCAGCAGTCCTCGACAGGGGGCATGGGACGAGCAGTACTTC. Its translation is CASSPRQGAWDEQYF.

This chain's CDR3 is CASNREGGPDTQYF. CDR3 nucleotide sequence: TGCGCCAGCAATCGAGAGGGAGGGCCAGATACGCAGTATTTT. V gene TRBV5-1 combines with J gene TRBJ2-3, with 7 bases matching TRBD2. Germline trimming cut 6 bases from V and 4 bases from J; bases unmatched to any gene: 8. CDR3 length: 14 amino acids. Germline V gene sequence: CDR1 SGHRS, CDR2 YFSETQ.

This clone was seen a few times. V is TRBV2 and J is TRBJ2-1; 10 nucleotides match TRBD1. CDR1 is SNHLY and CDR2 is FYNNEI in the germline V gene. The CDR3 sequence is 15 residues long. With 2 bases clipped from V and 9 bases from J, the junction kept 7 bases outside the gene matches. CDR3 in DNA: TGTGCCAGCAGTGAAAGGGGACAGGGGATAGGTGAGCAGTTCTTC. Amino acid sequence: CASSERGQGIGEQFF.

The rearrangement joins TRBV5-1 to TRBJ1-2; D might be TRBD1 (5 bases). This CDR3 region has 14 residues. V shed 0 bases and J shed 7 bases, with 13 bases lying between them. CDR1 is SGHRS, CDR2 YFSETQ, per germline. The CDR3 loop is CASSLVGTQSGYTF. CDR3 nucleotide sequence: TGCGCCAGCAGCTTGGTAGGGACGCAGTCTGGCTACACCTTC.

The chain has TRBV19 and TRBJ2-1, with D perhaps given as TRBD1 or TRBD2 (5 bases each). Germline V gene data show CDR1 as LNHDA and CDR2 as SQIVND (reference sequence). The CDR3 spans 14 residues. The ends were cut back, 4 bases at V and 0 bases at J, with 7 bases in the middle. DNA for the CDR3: TGTGCCAGTAGTAAGGGACGCTCCTACAATGAGCAGTTCTTC. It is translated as CASSKGRSYNEQFF.

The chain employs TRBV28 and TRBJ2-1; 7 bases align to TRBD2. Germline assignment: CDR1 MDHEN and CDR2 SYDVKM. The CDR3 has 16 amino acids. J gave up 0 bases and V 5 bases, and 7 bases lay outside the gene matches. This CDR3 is CASSPAGTSSYNEQFF. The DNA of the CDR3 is TGTGCCAGCAGTCCAGCGGGGACGAGCTCCTACAATGAGCAGTTCTTC.

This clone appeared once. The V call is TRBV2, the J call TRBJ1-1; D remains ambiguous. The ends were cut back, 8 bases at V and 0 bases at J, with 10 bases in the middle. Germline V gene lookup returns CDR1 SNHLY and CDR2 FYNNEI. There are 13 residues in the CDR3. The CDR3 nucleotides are TGTGCCAGCTCACTAGGTCTGAACACTGAAGCTTTCTTT. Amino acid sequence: CASSLGLNTEAFF.

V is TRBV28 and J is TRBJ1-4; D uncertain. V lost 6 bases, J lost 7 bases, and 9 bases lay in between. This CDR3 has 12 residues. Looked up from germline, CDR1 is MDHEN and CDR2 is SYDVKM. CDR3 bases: TGTGCCAGCAGGACCCTCGGTGAAAAACTGTTTTTT. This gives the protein CASRTLGEKLFF.

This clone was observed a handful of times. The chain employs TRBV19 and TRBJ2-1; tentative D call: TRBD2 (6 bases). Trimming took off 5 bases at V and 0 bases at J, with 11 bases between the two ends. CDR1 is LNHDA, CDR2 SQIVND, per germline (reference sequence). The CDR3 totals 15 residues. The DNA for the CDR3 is TGTGCCAGTAGTGGGGGGTTCTACTCCTACAATGAGCAGTTCTTC. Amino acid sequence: CASSGGFYSYNEQFF. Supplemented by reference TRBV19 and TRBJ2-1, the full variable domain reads DGGITQSPKYLFRKEGQNVTLSCEQNLNHDAMYWYRQDPGQGLRLIYYSQIVNDFQKGDIAEGYSVSREKKESFPLTVTSAQKNPTAFYLCASSGGFYSYNEQFFGPGTRLTVL.

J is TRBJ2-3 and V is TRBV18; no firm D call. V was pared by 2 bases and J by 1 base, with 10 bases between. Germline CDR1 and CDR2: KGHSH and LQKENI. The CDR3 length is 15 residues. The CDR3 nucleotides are TGTGCCAGCTCACCAATCTCGTCGGGCACAGATACGCAGTATTTT. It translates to CASSPISSGTDTQYF.

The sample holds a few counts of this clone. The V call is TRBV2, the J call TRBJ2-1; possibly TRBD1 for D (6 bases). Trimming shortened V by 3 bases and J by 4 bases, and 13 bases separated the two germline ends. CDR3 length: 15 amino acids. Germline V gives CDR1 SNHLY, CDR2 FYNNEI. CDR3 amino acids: CASSDWTADYNEQFF. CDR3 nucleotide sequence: TGTGCCAGCAGTGATTGGACAGCCGATTACAATGAGCAGTTCTTC.

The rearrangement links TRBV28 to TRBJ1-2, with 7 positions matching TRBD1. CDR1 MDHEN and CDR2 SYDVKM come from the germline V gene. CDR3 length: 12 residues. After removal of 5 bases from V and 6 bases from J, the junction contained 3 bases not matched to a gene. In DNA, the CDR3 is TGTGCCAGCAGTACGACAGGGAATGGCTACACCTTC. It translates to CASSTTGNGYTF.

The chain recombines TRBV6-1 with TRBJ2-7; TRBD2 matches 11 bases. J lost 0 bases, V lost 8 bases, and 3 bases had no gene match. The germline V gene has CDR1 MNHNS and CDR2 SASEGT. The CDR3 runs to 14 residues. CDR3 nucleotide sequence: TGTGCCAGCGGGACTAGCGGAAGCTCCTACGAGCAGTACTTC. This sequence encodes CASGTSGSSYEQYF.

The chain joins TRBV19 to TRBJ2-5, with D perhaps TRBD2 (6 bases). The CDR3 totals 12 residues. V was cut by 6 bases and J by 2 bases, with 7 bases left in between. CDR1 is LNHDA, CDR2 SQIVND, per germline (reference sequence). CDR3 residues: CASRGGQETQYF. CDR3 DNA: TGTGCCAGTAGGGGGGGACAAGAGACCCAGTACTTC.

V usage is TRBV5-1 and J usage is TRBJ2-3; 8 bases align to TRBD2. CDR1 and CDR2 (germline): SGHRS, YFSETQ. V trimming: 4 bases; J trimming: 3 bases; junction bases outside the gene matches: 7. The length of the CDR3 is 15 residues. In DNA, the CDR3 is TGCGCCAGCAGCAGGACTGAGCGGGGGACAGATACGCAGTATTTT. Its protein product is CASSRTERGTDTQYF. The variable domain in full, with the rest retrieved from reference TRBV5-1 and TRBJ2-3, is KAGVTQTPRYLIKTRGQQVTLSCSPISGHRSVSWYQQTPGQGLQFLFEYFSETQRNKGNFPGRFSGRQFSNSRSEMNVSTLELGDSALYLCASSRTERGTDTQYFGPGTRLTVL.

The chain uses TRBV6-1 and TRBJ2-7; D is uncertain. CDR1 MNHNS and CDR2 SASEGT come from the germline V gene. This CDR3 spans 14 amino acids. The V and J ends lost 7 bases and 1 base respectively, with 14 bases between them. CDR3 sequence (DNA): TGTGCCAGCACCCCTAAGGGAAATTCCTACGAGCAGTACTTC. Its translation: CASTPKGNSYEQYF.

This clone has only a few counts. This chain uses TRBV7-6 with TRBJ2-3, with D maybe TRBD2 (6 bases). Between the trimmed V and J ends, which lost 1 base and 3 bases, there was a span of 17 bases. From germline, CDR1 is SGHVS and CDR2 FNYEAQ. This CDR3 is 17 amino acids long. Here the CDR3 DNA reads TGTGCCAGCAGCTTAGGCTCGTCGGGGGTTCAAACAGATACGCAGTATTTT. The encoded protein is CASSLGSSGVQTDTQYF.

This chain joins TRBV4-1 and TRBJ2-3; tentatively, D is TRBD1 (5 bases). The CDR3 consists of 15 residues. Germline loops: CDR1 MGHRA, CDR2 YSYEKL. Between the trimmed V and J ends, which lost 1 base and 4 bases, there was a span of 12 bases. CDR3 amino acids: CASSQGAGIADTQYF. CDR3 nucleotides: TGCGCCAGCAGCCAAGGCGCAGGGATCGCAGATACGCAGTATTTT.

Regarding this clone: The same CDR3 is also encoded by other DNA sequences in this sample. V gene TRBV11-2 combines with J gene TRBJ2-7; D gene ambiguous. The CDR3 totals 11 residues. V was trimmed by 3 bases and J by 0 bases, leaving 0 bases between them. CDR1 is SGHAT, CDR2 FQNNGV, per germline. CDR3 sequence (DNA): TGTGCCAGCAGCTTCTCCTACGAGCAGTACTTC. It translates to CASSFSYEQYF.

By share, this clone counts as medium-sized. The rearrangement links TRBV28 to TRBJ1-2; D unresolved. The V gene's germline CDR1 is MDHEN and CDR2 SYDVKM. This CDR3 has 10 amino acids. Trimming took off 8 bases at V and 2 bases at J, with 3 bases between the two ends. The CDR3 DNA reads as TGTGCCAGCGGAAACTATGGCTACACCTTC. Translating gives CASGNYGYTF.

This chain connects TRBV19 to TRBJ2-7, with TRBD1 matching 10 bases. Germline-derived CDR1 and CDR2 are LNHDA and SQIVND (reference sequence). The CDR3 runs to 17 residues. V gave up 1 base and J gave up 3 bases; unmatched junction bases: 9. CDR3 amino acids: CASSIATGTGDIYEQYF. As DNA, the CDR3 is TGTGCCAGTAGTATAGCCACCGGGACAGGGGACATCTACGAGCAGTACTTC.

The CDR3 spells CASSLRQLAGMDTQYF. CDR3 DNA sequence: TGTGCCAGCAGTTTAAGGCAACTAGCGGGAATGGATACGCAGTATTTT. The rearrangement links TRBV28 to TRBJ2-3, with TRBD2 matching over 10 bases. CDR1 is MDHEN and CDR2 is SYDVKM in the germline V gene. The CDR3 has 16 amino acids. V lost 2 bases and J lost 6; bases outside the gene matches: 8.

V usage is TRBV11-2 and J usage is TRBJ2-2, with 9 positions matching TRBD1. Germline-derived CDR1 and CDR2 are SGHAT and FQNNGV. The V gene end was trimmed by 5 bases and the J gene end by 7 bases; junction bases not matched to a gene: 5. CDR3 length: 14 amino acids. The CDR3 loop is CASSPWTGVGELFF. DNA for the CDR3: TGTGCCAGCAGCCCCTGGACAGGGGTCGGGGAGCTGTTTTTT. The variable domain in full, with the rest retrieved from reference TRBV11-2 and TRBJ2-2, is EAGVAQSPRYKIIEKRQSVAFWCNPISGHATLYWYQQILGQGPKLLIQFQNNGVVDDSQLPKDRFSAERLKGVDSTLKIQPAKLEDSAVYLCASSPWTGVGELFFGEGSRLTVL.

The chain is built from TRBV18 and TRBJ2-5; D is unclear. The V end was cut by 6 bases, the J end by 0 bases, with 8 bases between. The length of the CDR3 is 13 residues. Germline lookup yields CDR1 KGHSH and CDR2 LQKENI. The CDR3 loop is CASSPDDQETQYF. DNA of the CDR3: TGTGCCAGCTCCCCGGACGACCAAGAGACCCAGTACTTC.

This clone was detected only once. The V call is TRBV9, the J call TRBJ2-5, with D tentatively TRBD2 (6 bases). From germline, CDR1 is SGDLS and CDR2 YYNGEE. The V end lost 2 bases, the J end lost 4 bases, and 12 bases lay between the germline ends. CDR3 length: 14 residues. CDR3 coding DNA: TGTGCCAGCAGCGTTGGCGGGATCCGAGAGACCCAGTACTTC. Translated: CASSVGGIRETQYF.

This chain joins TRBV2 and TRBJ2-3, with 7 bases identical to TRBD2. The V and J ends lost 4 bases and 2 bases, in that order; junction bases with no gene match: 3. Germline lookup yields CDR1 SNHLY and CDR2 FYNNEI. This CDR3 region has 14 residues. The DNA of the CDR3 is TGTGCCAGCAGTGCCCGGGGGGTCACAGATACGCAGTATTTT. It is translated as CASSARGVTDTQYF.